The text below deals with one TCR beta chain. Its recognized antigen is unknown. Base-call qualities are not available, and no considerably larger clone is one nucleotide away. Collaborating institutions collected whole blood in K2EDTA tubes following their own protocols. For TCRbeta analysis, collaborator samples were shipped as frozen whole blood, as isolated PBMCs, or as DNA extracted from either sample type. V is reduced by 3 bases and J by 2 bases, leaving a spacing of 14 bases between them. CDR1 LNHDA and CDR2 SQIVND were looked up in the germline V gene (reference sequence). From the cysteine through the phenylalanine, the CDR3 covers 16 amino acids. CDR3 DNA only is kept here, 48 bases in frame from base 1. TCRbeta CDR3 regions were amplified from genomic DNA using the immunoSEQ Assay, a bias-controlled multiplex PCR. As for the original processing: The number of nucleated cells in each sample was estimated from the amplification of reference gene primers within the assay. Sequence reads were collapsed and filtered to measure the absolute abundance of every unique TCRbeta CDR3 rearrangement. Productive Simpson clonality was computed per sample as the square root of Simpson's diversity index over productive rearrangements. The table was pulled from immuneACCESS by TCRdb, which kept in-frame rearrangements only. Such tables lose some clones; where checked, under half of the loss comes from unresolved V genes, and the rest has no known cause. The V and J calls and clone size come from that table; D and trimming were worked out from the DNA. The sample table lists approximately 280,000 clones, roughly 90% of them with a count of one. About 8.5% of the sample lies in the top ten.

These data come from a study of blood T cell repertoires in COVID-19 (dated by TCRdb to the early 2020s). With respect to the entire study: Samples from collaborators originated in the United States, Italy and Spain and spanned both the acute and convalescent phases of COVID-19. Nearly every sample came with metadata listing a de-identified subject ID, COVID-19 status, age in years and sex. The samples were drawn from two sources: the first 160 participants of the ongoing ImmuneRACE study, and about 1,300 subjects contributed by 6 global collaborators. Subjects who had been exposed to COVID-19, were actively infected with it, or had recovered from it provided the deeply sampled blood TCRbeta repertoires that made up the dataset. The prospective study material was composed of cDNA or gDNA derived from T cells, B-cell-depleted T cells, or PBMCs. A freely available public database, intended as a resource for researchers studying the immune response to SARS-CoV-2, is where the repertoires were released. Where available, HLA class I and class II types were taken from metadata supplied by the sample provider and were not determined by assay-based typing. The investigation overall reported the following: The quantity of clinical and demographic metadata differed by source and by participant and was supplied without curation.

Sample: peripheral blood. This sequence was found in a man between 18 and 35 years old with active or convalescent COVID-19. The chain was built from TRBV19 and TRBJ2-4; TRBD2 is a weak D gene call, 5 bases matching. CDR3 reads: CASSIQARGSKNIQYF. The sequenced DNA: TGTGCCAGTAGTATCCAGGCCCGAGGGTCCAAAAACATTCAGTACTTC.